Below, 3 T cell receptor beta chains from the same sample are listed, as sequenced in a study of blood T cell repertoires in COVID-19. Generated by immunoSEQ multiplex PCR, the TCRdb table keeps only in-frame clones and is missing some. The sample has some 73,000 clones; approximately 86% are singletons. The sample taken for sequencing was peripheral blood. These receptors originate from an elderly man with COVID-19, enrolled during active disease.

The genes are TRBV7-2 and TRBJ1-3; D is possibly TRBD1 (6 bases). The CDR3 consists of 15 residues. V was clipped by 8 bases and J by 4 bases, with 18 bases between them. The germline gives CDR1 SGHTA, CDR2 FQGNSA. CDR3 protein: CASSRGGAGGNTIYF. In DNA, the CDR3 is TGTGCCAGCTCCCGCGGGGGGGCCGGGGGAAACACCATATATTTT.

This clone was seen only once. The V call is TRBV3-1 (or the pseudogene TRBV3-2), the J call TRBJ1-2; 7 nucleotides match TRBD1. The V gene end was trimmed by 4 bases and the J gene end by 7 bases; junction bases not matched to a gene: 12. CDR3 length: 15 residues. The germline V gene has CDR1 LGHDT and CDR2 YNNKEL (reference sequence). CDR3 bases: TGTGCCAGCAGCCCAGTCGGGACAGCCGGGCGTGGCTACACCTTC. Translating gives CASSPVGTAGRGYTF.

The chain joins TRBV7-9 to TRBJ1-2; no clear D gene. V was shortened by 3 bases and J by 1 base, with 9 bases between the two germline ends. Germline CDR1 is SEHNR and CDR2 is FQNEAQ (reference sequence). The CDR3 has 14 amino acids. CDR3 DNA sequence: TGTGCCAGCAGCTTTGGCGGGCGTAACTATGGCTACACCTTC. Translated: CASSFGGRNYGYTF.